Below are 18 T cell receptor beta chains sequenced from a single sample in a study of T cells after yellow fever vaccination. TCRdb ran MiXCR on the 5' RACE reads and lists one entry per CDR3 protein. The sample carries just under 600,000 distinct CDR3 sequences, about 14% recorded once. Sequenced material: PBMCs, taken on the day of the yellow fever booster vaccination. These receptors were taken from a man aged 25 to 40 who received the YFV17D yellow fever vaccine.

This clonotype was seen only a few times. The junction and the germline gene differ at one end; a read error may be behind it. This sequence joins TRBV7-7 and TRBJ2-2, with D perhaps matching TRBD1 (6 bases). CDR1 and CDR2 from the germline V gene are SSHAT and FNYEAQ (reference sequence). The CDR3 covers 15 residues. The CDR3 region has the DNA TGTGCTAGCAGCTTAACAGGGAAGAACACCGGGGAGCTGTTTTTT. Its translation is CASSLTGKNTGELFF.

This clonotype was observed a handful of times. The CDR3 region is CASSSIMGNIQYF. CDR3 coding DNA: TGTGCCAGCAGTTCAATTATGGGGAACATTCAGTACTTC. V usage is TRBV6-2 or TRBV6-3 and J usage is TRBJ2-4; D uncertain. This CDR3 is built from 13 residues. V shed 4 bases and J shed 7 bases, with 11 bases lying between them. Germline CDR1 MNHEY, CDR2 SVGEGT.

Only a few counts were recorded for this clonotype. This sequence joins TRBV20-1 and TRBJ2-1, with TRBD2 identical over 10 bases. The J segment lost 6 bases and the V segment lost 3 bases, leaving 5 bases of the junction unmatched. This CDR3 has 14 residues. CDR1 and CDR2 from the germline V gene are DFQATT and SNEGSKA (reference sequence). CDR3 nucleotide sequence: TGCAGTGCTAGGGGGTTAGCGGGAGGCAATGAGCAGTTCTTC. Translation: CSARGLAGGNEQFF.

The chain is built from TRBV6-2 or TRBV6-3 and TRBJ2-3; D is ambiguous. The length of the CDR3 is 13 residues. The germline CDR1 and CDR2 sequences are MNHEY and SVGEGT. Deletions cut 6 bases from V and 4 bases from J, with 11 bases between. Here the CDR3 DNA reads TGTGCCAGCAGCCTTCCCGGCGCAGATACGCAGTATTTT. Translated, it gives CASSLPGADTQYF.

This clonotype came up a few times. The chain is built from TRBV20-1 and TRBJ1-1; the D is unclear. Germline V gives CDR1 DFQATT, CDR2 SNEGSKA (reference sequence). The CDR3 is made up of 9 amino acids. For the CDR3, the DNA is TGCAGGCTAATCGCTGAAGCTTTCTTT. Translated, it gives CRLIAEAFF.

This chain connects TRBV3-1 to TRBJ2-1; maybe TRBD2 (7 bases). CDR3 length: 19 amino acids. The ends were cut back, 0 bases at V and 2 bases at J, with 20 bases in the middle. Germline V lookup: CDR1 LGHDT, CDR2 YNNKEL (reference sequence). Written as DNA, the CDR3 is TGTGCCAGCAGCCAAGATTGGGGGCGGGAGCGGGGAGCCTACAATGAGCAGTTCTTC. Amino acids: CASSQDWGRERGAYNEQFF.

This clonotype has just a few counts. The genes are TRBV11-1 and TRBJ2-1; TRBD2 matches 7 bases. Germline V lookup: CDR1 SGHAT, CDR2 FQDESV (reference sequence). The CDR3 is 17 amino acids. After removal of 8 bases from V and 0 bases from J, the junction contained 13 bases not matched to a gene. As DNA, the CDR3 is TGTGCCAGCCTCAGCGGGATAACGGCAAGCTCCTACAATGAGCAGTTCTTC. It specifies CASLSGITASSYNEQFF.

The J gene is TRBJ2-5, the V gene TRBV7-2; 7 bases fit TRBD1. Germline CDR1 and CDR2: SGHTA and FQGNSA. V lost 5 bases to trimming and J lost 2 bases; unmatched junction nucleotides: 5. This CDR3 is built from 14 residues. CDR3 residues: CASSRDSKQETQYF. The CDR3 region has the DNA TGTGCCAGCAGCCGGGACAGCAAACAAGAGACCCAGTACTTC.

This clonotype has more than one count but fewer than ten. The genes are TRBV29-1 and TRBJ1-2; 11 positions agree with TRBD1. Germline CDR1 is SQVTM and CDR2 is ANQGSEA. This CDR3 comprises 16 residues. Trimming at V came to 6 bases and at J to 5 bases, leaving 14 bases not matched to a gene. The chain's CDR3 is CSVNSGTGGSGYGYTF. Written as DNA, the CDR3 is TGCAGCGTCAACTCCGGGACAGGGGGTTCAGGGTATGGCTACACCTTC.

This clonotype was observed a handful of times. The chain uses TRBV9 and TRBJ2-3; D perhaps matches TRBD2 (5 bases). Germline V CDR1 and CDR2: SGDLS, YYNGEE. Trimming cost V 0 bases and J 1 base, with 9 bases left between them. The CDR3 is 15 residues long. CDR3 sequence reads: CASSVGWRGTDTQYF. Here the CDR3 DNA reads TGTGCCAGCAGCGTAGGGTGGCGGGGCACAGATACGCAGTATTTT.

This clonotype was seen a few times. This sequence joins TRBV2 and TRBJ2-3; possible D gene TRBD2, 5 bases. Germline CDR1 SNHLY, CDR2 FYNNEI. V was trimmed by 1 base and J by 1 base, leaving 9 bases between them. The CDR3 runs 15 residues. The CDR3 coding sequence is TGTGCCAGCAGTGAAGGGGGAGCTGGCACAGATACGCAGTATTTT. Protein product: CASSEGGAGTDTQYF.

This chain uses TRBV9 with TRBJ1-1; no reliable D call. The CDR3 is 14 residues long. Germline assignment: CDR1 SGDLS and CDR2 YYNGEE. With 2 bases removed from V and 1 base from J, the gap between germline ends came to 9 bases. The DNA for the CDR3 is TGTGCCAGCAGCGTTACGGCGGGGAACACTGAAGCTTTCTTT. The encoded protein is CASSVTAGNTEAFF.

The chain has TRBV10-1 and TRBJ2-7, with TRBD1 identical over 7 bases. V shed 6 bases and J 2 bases; nucleotides not matched to a gene: 13. The CDR3 is 16 amino acids. Looked up from germline, CDR1 is WNHNN and CDR2 is SYGVQD (reference sequence). The CDR3 sequence is CASREEQGPVPYEQYF. Here the CDR3 DNA reads TGCGCCAGCAGGGAAGAACAGGGGCCAGTACCCTACGAGCAGTACTTC.

This chain joins TRBV12-3 or TRBV12-4 and TRBJ1-3; D not resolved. The CDR3 is made up of 12 amino acids. V was cut by 5 bases and J by 4 bases, with 6 bases left in between. CDR3 region: CASSREGNTIYF. The CDR3 bases are TGTGCCAGCAGTCGGGAGGGAAACACCATATATTTT.

The chain has TRBV6-2 or TRBV6-3 and TRBJ1-1, with D possibly being TRBD1 (6 bases). Per the germline V gene, CDR1 is MNHEY and CDR2 is SVGEGT. CDR3 length: 14 amino acids. V dropped 2 bases and J dropped 1 base, with 8 bases sitting between them. As DNA, the CDR3 is TGTGCCAGCAGTTACCCACAGGGGAACACTGAAGCTTTCTTT. This encodes CASSYPQGNTEAFF.

The chain carries TRBV7-9 and TRBJ2-5; possibly TRBD1 or TRBD2 for D (5 bases each). Germline CDR1 reads SEHNR; CDR2 reads FQNEAQ (reference sequence). The CDR3 has 14 amino acids. Deletions cut 8 bases from V and 5 bases from J, with 18 bases between. The CDR3 DNA is TGTGCCAGCTCCGGGACCCGGGCGGGCGAGACCCAGTACTTC. Translated: CASSGTRAGETQYF.

This clonotype was detected only a few times. This chain connects TRBV14 to TRBJ1-1, with D unclear. The CDR3 has 16 residues. Trimming shortened V by 1 base and J by 6 bases, and 18 bases separated the two germline ends. Germline-derived CDR1 and CDR2 are SGHDN and FVKESK. This chain's CDR3 is CASSQASVQVGAEAFF. CDR3 DNA: TGTGCCAGCAGCCAAGCTAGCGTCCAGGTAGGCGCTGAAGCTTTCTTT.

Note on this clonotype: A much larger clone is a single base away; this may be a read error. The V call is TRBV4-2, the J call TRBJ2-1; the D gene is possibly TRBD1 (6 bases). The CDR3 totals 17 residues. The germline gives CDR1 LGHNA, CDR2 YNFKEQ. The CDR3 spells CASSQDPDRSSYNDQFF. CDR3 sequence (DNA): TGTGCCAGCAGCCAAGATCCCGACAGGAGCTCCTACAATGACCAGTTCTTC.